This section outlines one T cell receptor beta chain sequence together with its context. What it recognizes is unknown. CDR3 length: 14 residues. V shed 6 bases and J shed 3 bases, with 14 bases lying between them. Germline V lookup: CDR1 SNHLY, CDR2 FYNNEI. The source of the sample is a study of shared clonotypes between healthy human individuals. Healthy adults negative for HIV, lacking recent acute infections or vaccinations, served as donors. Into CD45RA+ naive and CD45RA-negative memory subsets, the CD4+ cells were split. Replicate sorted-subset PCRs were loaded with 150 to 250 ng DNA, 31,000 or so T cell genomes. Here immunoSEQ multiplex PCR was the method, and the copy in TCRdb shows in-frame clones only, minus some. The table records hundreds of thousands of clones, 97% of them present only once. Study findings and constraints: Compared with clonotypes that all four donors shared, non-shared clonotypes had lower generation probabilities.

This rearrangement joins TRBV2 to TRBJ1-1; tentatively, D is TRBD1 (5 bases). The clonotype comes from a woman aged 30 to 39 in good health. The specimen was naive CD4+ T cells sorted from blood. Regarding subset: CD45RA+ positively selected. The CDR3 DNA is TGTGCCAGCAGCGCCCGGGGCCTGGACACTGAAGCTTTCTTT. Translation: CASSARGLDTEAFF.